This note documents a single T cell receptor (beta chain) sequence. Germline V CDR1 and CDR2: LGHDT, YNNKEL (reference sequence). The ends were cut back, 1 base at V and 4 bases at J, with 7 bases in the middle. The CDR3 covers 13 residues. The source of the sample is a study of blood T cell repertoires in COVID-19. Across the study: The samples span acute and convalescent COVID-19 from the United States, Italy and Spain.

In the original analysis: Researchers report that nucleated cell counts were estimated from reference gene primer amplification. Here immunoSEQ multiplex PCR was the method, and the copy in TCRdb shows in-frame clones only, minus some. Clone size and V and J calls were adopted from that table, with D and trimming inferred from the DNA. The sample has 200,000 to 300,000 clones; 88% are singletons. Sequencing used peripheral blood. This clonotype was sampled from a woman aged 40 to 55 who had recovered from COVID-19. V is TRBV3-1 (or the pseudogene TRBV3-2) and J is TRBJ1-2; D remains unclear. CDR3 bases: TGTGCCAGCAGCCAAGGATTTAGCTATGGCTACACCTTC. Protein product: CASSQGFSYGYTF.